This TCR beta chain was profiled in a study of blood T cell repertoires in COVID-19. About the study: Some COVID-19 samples were acute and others convalescent; all came from the United States, Italy and Spain. Sample material is recorded as cDNA or gDNA derived from T cells, B-cell-depleted T cells, or PBMCs.

Per the authors' pipeline: Counts of nucleated cells, estimated from reference gene primer amplification, were obtained. Sequencing used immunoSEQ multiplex PCR; TCRdb keeps in-frame clones, though not all of them. D and trimming come from the DNA, and the V and J calls and clone size come from that table. The data contain roughly 150,000 clones, roughly 80% of them seen just once; the ten biggest clones take up roughly 0.6%. There are 12 residues in the CDR3. V dropped 0 bases and J dropped 6 bases, with 6 bases sitting between them. Germline V CDR1 and CDR2: MNHEY, SVGAGI. The specimen sequenced was peripheral blood. The J gene is TRBJ2-7, the V gene TRBV6-5; tentative D call: TRBD2 (6 bases). The sequence was collected from a man aged 55 to 70 with acute or convalescent COVID-19. The DNA of the CDR3 is TGTGCCAGCAGTTACTCGGGAGGCGAGCAGTACTTC. This sequence encodes CASSYSGGEQYF.